These 10 T cell receptor beta chains came from one sample sequenced in a study of T cells in Graves' hyperthyroidism and ophthalmopathy. Amplification of TCR beta CDR3 regions was performed using RNA transcripts as template. TCR CDR3 regions were first amplified by RT-PCR with HTBI primers. TCRdb itself ran the multiplex PCR reads through MiXCR, one entry per CDR3 protein. This table has around 600,000 distinct CDR3 sequences, about 14% appearing once. The sample comprised blood. The source is a woman aged 45-59 years with Graves' ophthalmopathy.

This clonotype was seen a few times. One end of the junction is discordant with germline, which a read error may explain. The J gene is TRBJ2-7, the V gene TRBV12-3 or TRBV12-4, with D possibly TRBD1 on 6 matching bases. The CDR3 totals 14 residues. This CDR3 reads CASTVTGRMYEQCF. In DNA form, the CDR3 reads TGTGCCAGCACCGTGACAGGACGCATGTACGAGCAGTGCTTC.

This clonotype was observed a few times. V is TRBV30 and J is TRBJ2-7, with 7 bases that match TRBD1. The V gene's germline CDR1 is GTSNPN and CDR2 SVGIG (reference sequence). This CDR3 is built from 12 residues. With V trimmed by 2 bases and J by 7 bases, 5 bases remained unmatched. The CDR3 DNA reads TGTGCCTGGAGTATTGGGACAGTGGAGCAGTACTTC. This translates into CAWSIGTVEQYF. Together with reference TRBV30 and TRBJ2-7, the CDR3 gives the full variable domain: SQTIHQWPATLVQPVGSPLSLECTVEGTSNPNLYWYRQAAGRGLQLLFYSVGIGQISSEVPQNLSASRPQDRQFILSSKKLLLSDSGFYLCAWSIGTVEQYFGPGTRLTVT.

The chain uses TRBV9 and TRBJ1-3; perhaps TRBD1 as D (6 bases). Germline V lookup: CDR1 SGDLS, CDR2 YYNGEE. Trimming removed 3 bases from V and 0 bases from J, with 13 bases in between. The CDR3 runs to 16 residues. CDR3 in amino acids: CASSGRTDRSGNTIYF. The CDR3 nucleotides are TGTGCCAGCAGCGGACGGACAGATCGCTCTGGAAACACCATATATTTT.

This chain uses TRBV24-1 with TRBJ2-3; possibly TRBD2 for D (7 bases). This CDR3 spans 15 amino acids. Germline lookup yields CDR1 KGHDR and CDR2 SFDVKD. The germline V and J ends were trimmed by 5 bases and 4 bases, with 15 bases remaining between them. The CDR3 DNA sequence: TGTGCCACCAGTGCTGAGGGGGGGCGCCCAGATACGCAGTATTTT. Translation gives CATSAEGGRPDTQYF.

V is TRBV20-1 and J is TRBJ2-1; 7 bases map to TRBD2. V lost 1 base, J lost 3 bases, and 6 bases stayed unmatched. The CDR3 contains 15 residues. Germline V lookup: CDR1 DFQATT, CDR2 SNEGSKA (reference sequence). The DNA for the CDR3 is TGCAGTGCTAGAGTGGAGCGGGAACGCTACAATGAGCAGTTCTTC. Amino acids: CSARVERERYNEQFF.

In its sample, this clonotype was seen many times. The chain carries TRBV28 and TRBJ1-1, with a tentative D call TRBD1 (5 bases). Trimming left V 4 bases short and J 10 bases short, with 13 bases between. Germline V lookup: CDR1 MDHEN, CDR2 SYDVKM. There are 12 residues in the CDR3. The CDR3 is CASSWQGRGAFF. The CDR3, as DNA: TGTGCCAGCAGTTGGCAGGGACGGGGAGCTTTCTTT.

This clonotype was seen more than once but under ten times. J is TRBJ2-3 and V is TRBV19, with TRBD2 matching 13 bases. The CDR3 contains 16 residues. Germline values: CDR1 LNHDA, CDR2 SQIVND (reference sequence). V lost 7 bases to trimming and J lost 6 bases; unmatched junction nucleotides: 10. As DNA, the CDR3 is TGTGCCAGTACCGAAGGACTAGCGGGAGTAGGGGATACGCAGTATTTT. This codes for CASTEGLAGVGDTQYF.

This clonotype was seen repeatedly, ten times or more. V is TRBV6-1 and J is TRBJ2-3; TRBD2 aligns across 7 bases. J gave up 3 bases and V 7 bases, and 13 bases lay outside the gene matches. The CDR3 is 16 residues long. Germline-derived CDR1 and CDR2 are MNHNS and SASEGT. CDR3 amino acids: CASTKTSDFITDTQYF. CDR3 coding DNA: TGTGCCAGCACCAAAACTAGCGATTTTATAACAGATACGCAGTATTTT.

For this clonotype: A much larger clone differs from this one at a single base, so this may be a read error. This sequence joins TRBV20-1 and TRBJ2-1, with 11 positions matching TRBD2. This CDR3 is 16 amino acids long. Germline CDR1 and CDR2: DFQATT and SNEGSKA (reference sequence). After removal of 2 bases from V and 1 base from J, the junction contained 4 bases not matched to a gene. The CDR3 nucleotides are TGCAGTGCTAGACCGGCTAGCGGGAGGTCCTACAATGAGCAGTTCTTC. This codes for CSARPASGRSYNEQFF.

There are many counts of this clonotype. The rearrangement uses TRBV7-3 and TRBJ2-7; TRBD2 matches at 9 bases. This CDR3 is built from 15 residues. Germline assignment: CDR1 SGHTA and CDR2 FQGTGA. V dropped 2 bases and J dropped 5; count of bases not matched to a gene: 7. The CDR3 sequence is CASSLLAGGPDEQYF. CDR3 coding DNA: TGTGCCAGCAGCTTACTGGCGGGAGGGCCCGACGAGCAGTACTTC.